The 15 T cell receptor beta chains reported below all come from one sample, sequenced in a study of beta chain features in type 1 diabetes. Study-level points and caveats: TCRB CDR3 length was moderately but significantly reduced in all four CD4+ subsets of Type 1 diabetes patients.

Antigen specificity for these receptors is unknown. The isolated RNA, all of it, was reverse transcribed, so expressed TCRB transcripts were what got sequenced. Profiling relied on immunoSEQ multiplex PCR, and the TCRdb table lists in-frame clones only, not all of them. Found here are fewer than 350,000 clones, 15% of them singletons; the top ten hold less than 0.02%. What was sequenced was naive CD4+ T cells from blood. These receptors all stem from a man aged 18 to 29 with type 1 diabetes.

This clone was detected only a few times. The CDR3 DNA reads TGCGCCAGCGGAAATCGAGGGGGTGTGCAGTATTTT. Translated, it gives CASGNRGGVQYF. The V gene is TRBV10-2, the J gene TRBJ2-3; tentative D call: TRBD1 (6 bases). The CDR3 has 12 residues. V was clipped by 8 bases and J by 11 bases, with 17 bases between them. Germline-derived CDR1 and CDR2 are WSHSY and SAAADI.

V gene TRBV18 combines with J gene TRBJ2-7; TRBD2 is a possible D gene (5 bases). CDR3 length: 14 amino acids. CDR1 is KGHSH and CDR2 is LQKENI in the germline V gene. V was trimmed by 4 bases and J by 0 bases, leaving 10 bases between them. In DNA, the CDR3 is TGTGCCAGCTCACTCCGACGGGACTCCTACGAGCAGTACTTC. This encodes CASSLRRDSYEQYF.

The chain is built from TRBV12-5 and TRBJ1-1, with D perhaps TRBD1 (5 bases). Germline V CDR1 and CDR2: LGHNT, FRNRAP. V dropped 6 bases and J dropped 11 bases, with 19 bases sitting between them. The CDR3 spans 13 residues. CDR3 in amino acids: CASGGGLVARAFF. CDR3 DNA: TGTGCTAGTGGGGGGGGTCTGGTTGCCCGGGCTTTCTTT.

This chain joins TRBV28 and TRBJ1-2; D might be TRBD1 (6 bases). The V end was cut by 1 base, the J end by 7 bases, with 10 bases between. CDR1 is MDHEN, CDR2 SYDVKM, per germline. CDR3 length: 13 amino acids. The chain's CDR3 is CASSLSGARGYTF. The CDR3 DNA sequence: TGTGCCAGCAGTTTATCAGGGGCACGTGGCTACACCTTC.

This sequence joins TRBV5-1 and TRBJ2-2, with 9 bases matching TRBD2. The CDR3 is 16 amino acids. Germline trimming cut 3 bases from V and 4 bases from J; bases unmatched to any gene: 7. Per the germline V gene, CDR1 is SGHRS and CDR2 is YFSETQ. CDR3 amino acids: CASSWAGTSSTGELFF. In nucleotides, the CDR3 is TGCGCCAGCAGCTGGGCCGGGACTAGCTCCACCGGGGAGCTGTTTTTT.

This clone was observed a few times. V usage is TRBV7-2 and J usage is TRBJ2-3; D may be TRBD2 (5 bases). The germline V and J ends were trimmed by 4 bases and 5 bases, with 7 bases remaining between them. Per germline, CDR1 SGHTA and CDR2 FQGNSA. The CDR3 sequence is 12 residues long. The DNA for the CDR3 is TGTGCCAGCAGCTCACGGGGAGATACGCAGTATTTT. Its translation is CASSSRGDTQYF.

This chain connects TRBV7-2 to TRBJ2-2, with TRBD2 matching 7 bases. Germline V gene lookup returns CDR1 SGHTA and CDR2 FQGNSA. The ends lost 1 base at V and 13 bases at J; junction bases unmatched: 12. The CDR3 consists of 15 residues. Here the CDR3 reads CASSLVASAGVVLFF. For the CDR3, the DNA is TGTGCCAGCAGCTTAGTTGCCTCGGCGGGGGTGGTGCTGTTTTTT.

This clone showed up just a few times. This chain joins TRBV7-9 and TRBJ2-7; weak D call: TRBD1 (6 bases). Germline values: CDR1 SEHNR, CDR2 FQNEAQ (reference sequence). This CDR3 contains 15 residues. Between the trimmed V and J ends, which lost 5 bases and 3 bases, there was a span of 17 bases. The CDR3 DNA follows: TGTGCCAGCAGCCCCAGGGACGCAGGGGTCTACGAGCAGTACTTC. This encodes CASSPRDAGVYEQYF. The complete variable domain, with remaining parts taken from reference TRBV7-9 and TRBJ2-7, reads DTGVSQNPRHKITKRGQNVTFRCDPISEHNRLYWYRQTLGQGPEFLTYFQNEAQLEKSRLLSDRFSAERPKGSFSTLEIQRTEQGDSAMYLCASSPRDAGVYEQYFGPGTRLTVT.

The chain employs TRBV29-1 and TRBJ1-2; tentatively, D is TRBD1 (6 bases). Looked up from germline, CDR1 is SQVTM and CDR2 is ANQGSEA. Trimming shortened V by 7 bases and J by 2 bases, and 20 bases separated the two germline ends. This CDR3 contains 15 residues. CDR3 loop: CSALGDTGKNYGYTF. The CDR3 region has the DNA TGCAGCGCACTAGGCGATACAGGGAAAAACTATGGCTACACCTTC.

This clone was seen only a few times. This CDR3 reads CASSYSLRGLGETQYF. CDR3 DNA sequence: TGTGCCAGCAGTTACTCGTTGAGGGGGCTAGGAGAGACCCAGTACTTC. The rearrangement links TRBV6-5 to TRBJ2-5; 7 nucleotides match TRBD1. There are 16 residues in the CDR3. Germline-derived CDR1 and CDR2 are MNHEY and SVGAGI. The J segment lost 4 bases and the V segment lost 0 bases, leaving 8 bases of the junction unmatched.

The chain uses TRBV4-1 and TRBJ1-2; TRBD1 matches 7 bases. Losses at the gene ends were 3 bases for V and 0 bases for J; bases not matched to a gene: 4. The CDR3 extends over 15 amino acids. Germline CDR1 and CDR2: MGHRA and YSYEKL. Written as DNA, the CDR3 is TGCGCCAGCAGCCACTCCGGGACAGCTAACTATGGCTACACCTTC. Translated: CASSHSGTANYGYTF.

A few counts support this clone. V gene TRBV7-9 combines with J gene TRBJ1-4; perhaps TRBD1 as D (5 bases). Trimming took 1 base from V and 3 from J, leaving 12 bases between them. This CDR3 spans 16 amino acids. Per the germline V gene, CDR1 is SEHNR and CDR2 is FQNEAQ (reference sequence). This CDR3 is CASSLERGHPNEKLFF. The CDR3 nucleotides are TGTGCCAGCAGCTTAGAACGCGGACATCCTAATGAAAAACTGTTTTTT.

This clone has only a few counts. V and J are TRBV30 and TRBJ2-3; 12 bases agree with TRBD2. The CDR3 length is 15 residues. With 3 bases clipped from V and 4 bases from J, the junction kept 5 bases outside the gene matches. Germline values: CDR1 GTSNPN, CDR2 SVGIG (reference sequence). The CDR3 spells CAWSPTSGSADTQYF. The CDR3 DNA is TGTGCCTGGAGCCCGACTAGCGGGAGTGCAGATACGCAGTATTTT.

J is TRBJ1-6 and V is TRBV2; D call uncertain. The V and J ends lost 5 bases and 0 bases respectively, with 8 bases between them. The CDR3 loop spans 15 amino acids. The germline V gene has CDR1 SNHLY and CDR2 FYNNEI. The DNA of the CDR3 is TGTGCCAGCAGTTCGAGGAGCTCCTATAATTCACCCCTCCACTTT. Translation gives CASSSRSSYNSPLHF.

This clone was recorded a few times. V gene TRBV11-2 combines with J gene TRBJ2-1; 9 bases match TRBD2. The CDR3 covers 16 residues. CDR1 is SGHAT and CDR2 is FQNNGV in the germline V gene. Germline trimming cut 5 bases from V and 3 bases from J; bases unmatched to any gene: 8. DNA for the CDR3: TGTGCCAGCAGCGCGCCCGGGACTAGCTTCTACAATGAGCAGTTCTTC. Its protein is CASSAPGTSFYNEQFF.